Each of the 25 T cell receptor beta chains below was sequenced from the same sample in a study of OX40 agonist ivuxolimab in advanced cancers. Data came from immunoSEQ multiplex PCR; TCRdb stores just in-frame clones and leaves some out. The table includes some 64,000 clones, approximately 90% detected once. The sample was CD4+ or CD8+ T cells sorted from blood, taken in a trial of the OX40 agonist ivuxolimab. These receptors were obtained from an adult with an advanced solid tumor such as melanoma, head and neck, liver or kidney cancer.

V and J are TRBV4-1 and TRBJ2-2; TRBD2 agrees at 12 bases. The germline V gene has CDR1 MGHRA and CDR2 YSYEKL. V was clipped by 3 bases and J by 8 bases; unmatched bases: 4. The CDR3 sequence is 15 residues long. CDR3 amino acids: CASSHGLAGKGELFF. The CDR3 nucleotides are TGCGCCAGCAGCCACGGACTAGCGGGAAAGGGGGAGCTGTTTTTT.

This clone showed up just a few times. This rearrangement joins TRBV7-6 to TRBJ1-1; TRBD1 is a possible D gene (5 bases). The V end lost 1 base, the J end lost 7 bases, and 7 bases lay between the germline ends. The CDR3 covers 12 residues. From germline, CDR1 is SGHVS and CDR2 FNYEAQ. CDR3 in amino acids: CASSLEDSEAFF. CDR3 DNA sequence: TGTGCCAGCAGCTTAGAAGACAGTGAAGCTTTCTTT.

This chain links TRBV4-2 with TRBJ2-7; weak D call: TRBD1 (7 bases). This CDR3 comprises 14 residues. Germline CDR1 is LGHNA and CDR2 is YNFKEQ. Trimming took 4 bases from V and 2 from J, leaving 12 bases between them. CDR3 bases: TGTGCCAGCAGCCGACAGGGAGGAACCTACGAGCAGTACTTC. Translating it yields CASSRQGGTYEQYF.

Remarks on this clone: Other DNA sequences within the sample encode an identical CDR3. The CDR3 DNA is TGTGCCAGCAGTGAACAGGGAGTCACTGAAGCTTTCTTT. Its translation is CASSEQGVTEAFF. V gene TRBV2 combines with J gene TRBJ1-1; the D gene is possibly TRBD1 (5 bases). Deletions cut 2 bases from V and 4 bases from J, with 8 bases between. CDR3 length: 13 amino acids. Germline loops: CDR1 SNHLY, CDR2 FYNNEI.

CDR3 in DNA: TGTGCCAGCTCACCGCCAGTGCGGGAGACCCAGTACTTC. Translation: CASSPPVRETQYF. The rearrangement links TRBV18 to TRBJ2-5; no clear D gene. The V and J ends lost 3 bases and 5 bases respectively, with 10 bases between them. CDR3 length: 13 amino acids. CDR1 is KGHSH, CDR2 LQKENI, per germline.

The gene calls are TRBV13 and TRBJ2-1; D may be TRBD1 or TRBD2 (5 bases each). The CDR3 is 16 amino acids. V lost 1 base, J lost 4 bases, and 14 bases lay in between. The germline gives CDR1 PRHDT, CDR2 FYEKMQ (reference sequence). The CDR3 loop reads CASSLAWDAAYNEQFF. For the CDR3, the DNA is TGTGCCAGCAGCTTAGCGTGGGACGCCGCGTACAATGAGCAGTTCTTC.

CDR3 residues: CASSESPLGSKQYF. Here the CDR3 DNA reads TGTGCCAGCAGTGAATCGCCCTTGGGAAGTAAGCAGTACTTC. V is TRBV6-1 and J is TRBJ2-7; D uncertain. V lost 2 bases and J lost 8, with 16 bases in between. Germline V gene data show CDR1 as MNHNS and CDR2 as SASEGT. This CDR3 has 14 amino acids.

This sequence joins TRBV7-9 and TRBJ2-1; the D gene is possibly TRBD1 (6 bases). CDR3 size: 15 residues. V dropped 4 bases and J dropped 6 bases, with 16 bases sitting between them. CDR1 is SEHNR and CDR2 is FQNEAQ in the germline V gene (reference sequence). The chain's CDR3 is CASSSYQGRVNEQFF. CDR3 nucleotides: TGTGCCAGCAGCTCCTATCAGGGGCGGGTCAATGAGCAGTTCTTC.

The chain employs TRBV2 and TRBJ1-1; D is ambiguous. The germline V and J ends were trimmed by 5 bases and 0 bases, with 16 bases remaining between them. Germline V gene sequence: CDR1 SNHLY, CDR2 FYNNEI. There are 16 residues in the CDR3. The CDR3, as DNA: TGTGCCAGCAGTTGGGCGAGAGATTCCATGAACACTGAAGCTTTCTTT. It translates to CASSWARDSMNTEAFF.

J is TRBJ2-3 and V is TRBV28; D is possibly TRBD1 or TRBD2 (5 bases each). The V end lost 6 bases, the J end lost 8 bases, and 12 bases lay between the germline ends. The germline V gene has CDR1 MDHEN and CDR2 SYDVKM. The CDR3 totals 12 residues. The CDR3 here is CASSWGRSTQYF. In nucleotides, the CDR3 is TGTGCCAGCAGCTGGGGACGAAGTACGCAGTATTTT.

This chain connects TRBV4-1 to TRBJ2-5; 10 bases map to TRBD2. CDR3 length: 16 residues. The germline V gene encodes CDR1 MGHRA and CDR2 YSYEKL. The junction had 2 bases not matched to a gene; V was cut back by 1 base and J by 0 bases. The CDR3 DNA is TGCGCCAGCAGCCAAGCAACTAGCGGGAACCAAGAGACCCAGTACTTC. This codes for CASSQATSGNQETQYF.

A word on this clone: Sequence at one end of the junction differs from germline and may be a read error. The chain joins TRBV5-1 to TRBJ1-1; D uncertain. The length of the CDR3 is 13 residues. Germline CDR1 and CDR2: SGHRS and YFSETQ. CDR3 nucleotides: TGCGCCAGCAGTTTGGGAGGCGGCACTGAAGCTTTCTTT. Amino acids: CASSLGGGTEAFF.

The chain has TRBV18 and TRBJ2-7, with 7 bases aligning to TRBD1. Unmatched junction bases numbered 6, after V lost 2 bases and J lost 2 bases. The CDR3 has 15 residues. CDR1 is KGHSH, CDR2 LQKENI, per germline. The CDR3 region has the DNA TGTGCCAGCTCACCAAGGACAGGTGGAACCTACGAGCAGTACTTC. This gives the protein CASSPRTGGTYEQYF.

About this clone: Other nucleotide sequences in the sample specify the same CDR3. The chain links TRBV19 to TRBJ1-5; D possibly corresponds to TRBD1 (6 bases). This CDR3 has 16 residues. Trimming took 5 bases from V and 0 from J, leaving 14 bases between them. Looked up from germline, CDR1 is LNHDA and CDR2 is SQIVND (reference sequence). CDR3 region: CASSPGTRYSNQPQHF. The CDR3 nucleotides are TGTGCCAGTAGTCCCGGGACAAGATATAGCAATCAGCCCCAGCATTTT.

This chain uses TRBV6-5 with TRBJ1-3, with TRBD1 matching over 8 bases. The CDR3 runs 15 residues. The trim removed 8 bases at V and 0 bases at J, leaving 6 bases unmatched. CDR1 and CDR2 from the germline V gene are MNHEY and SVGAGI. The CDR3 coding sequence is TGTGCCAGCTCATCACAGGGGGACTCTGGAAACACCATATATTTT. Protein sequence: CASSSQGDSGNTIYF.

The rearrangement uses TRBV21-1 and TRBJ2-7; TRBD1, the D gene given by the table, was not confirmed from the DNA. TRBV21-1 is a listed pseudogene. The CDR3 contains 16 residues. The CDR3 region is CASSKNQGQSSYEQYF. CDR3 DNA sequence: TGTGCCAGCAGCAAAAATCAGGGACAGAGCTCCTACGAGCAGTACTTC.

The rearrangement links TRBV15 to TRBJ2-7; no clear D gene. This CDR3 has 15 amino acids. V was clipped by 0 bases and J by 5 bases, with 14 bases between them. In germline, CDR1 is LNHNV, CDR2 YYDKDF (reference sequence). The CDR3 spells CATSRDVGPSHEQYF. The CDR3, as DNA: TGTGCCACCAGCAGAGATGTAGGCCCGTCCCACGAGCAGTACTTC.

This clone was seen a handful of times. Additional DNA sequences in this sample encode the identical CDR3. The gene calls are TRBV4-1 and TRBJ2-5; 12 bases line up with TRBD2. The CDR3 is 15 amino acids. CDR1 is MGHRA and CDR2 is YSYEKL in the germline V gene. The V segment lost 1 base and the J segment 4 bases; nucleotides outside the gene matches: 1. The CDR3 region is CASSQASGRAETQYF. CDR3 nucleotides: TGCGCCAGCAGCCAAGCTAGCGGGAGGGCAGAGACCCAGTACTTC.

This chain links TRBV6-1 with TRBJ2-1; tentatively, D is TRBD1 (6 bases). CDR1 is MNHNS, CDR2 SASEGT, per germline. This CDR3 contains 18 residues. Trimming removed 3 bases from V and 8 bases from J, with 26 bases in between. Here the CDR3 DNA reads TGTGCCAGCAGTGATGCCTCGGACAGCCTATTCAATATGTATGAGCAGTTCTTC. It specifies CASSDASDSLFNMYEQFF.

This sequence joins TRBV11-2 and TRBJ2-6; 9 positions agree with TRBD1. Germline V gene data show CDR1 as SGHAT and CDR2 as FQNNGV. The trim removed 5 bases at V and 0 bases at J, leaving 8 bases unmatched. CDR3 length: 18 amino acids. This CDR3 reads CASSRTGTGISGANVLTF. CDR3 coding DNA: TGTGCCAGCAGCCGCACCGGGACAGGGATCTCTGGGGCCAACGTCCTGACTTTC.

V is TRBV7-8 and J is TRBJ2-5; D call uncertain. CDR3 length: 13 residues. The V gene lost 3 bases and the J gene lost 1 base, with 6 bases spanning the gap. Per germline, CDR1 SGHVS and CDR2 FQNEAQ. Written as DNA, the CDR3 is TGTGCCAGCAGCTTCACGTCCCAAGAGACCCAGTACTTC. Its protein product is CASSFTSQETQYF.

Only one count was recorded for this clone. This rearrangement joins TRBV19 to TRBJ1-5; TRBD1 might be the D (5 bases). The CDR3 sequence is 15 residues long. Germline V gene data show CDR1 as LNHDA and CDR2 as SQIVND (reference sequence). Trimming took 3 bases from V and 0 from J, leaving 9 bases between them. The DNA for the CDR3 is TGTGCCAGTAGTATGGCAGGGAATAGCAATCAGCCCCAGCATTTT. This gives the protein CASSMAGNSNQPQHF.

The CDR3 DNA reads as TGCGCCAGCAGCCAAGATCCAGGGTGGCAGGAGACCCAGTACTTC. Its protein product is CASSQDPGWQETQYF. This chain joins TRBV4-1 and TRBJ2-5; a weak D match, TRBD1 (5 bases). The CDR3 loop spans 15 amino acids. V was cut by 0 bases and J by 5 bases, with 13 bases left in between. Per the germline V gene, CDR1 is MGHRA and CDR2 is YSYEKL.

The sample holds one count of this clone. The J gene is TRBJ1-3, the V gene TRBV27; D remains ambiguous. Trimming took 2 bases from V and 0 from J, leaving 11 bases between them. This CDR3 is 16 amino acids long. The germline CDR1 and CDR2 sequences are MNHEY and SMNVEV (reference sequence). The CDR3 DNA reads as TGTGCCAGCAGTTTAACCGTCGAGAACTCTGGAAACACCATATATTTT. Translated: CASSLTVENSGNTIYF.

CDR3 bases: TGTGCCAGCAGCTTTCGACAGGGCGCTTCCTACGAGCAGTACTTC. It translates to CASSFRQGASYEQYF. The chain combines TRBV7-8 with TRBJ2-7; 7 bases match TRBD1. The V and J ends lost 3 bases and 1 base, in that order; junction bases with no gene match: 6. Germline V gives CDR1 SGHVS, CDR2 FQNEAQ. CDR3 size: 15 residues.